This T cell receptor (beta chain) was profiled in a study of cytomegalovirus exposure and HLA in healthy donors. Study-wide results and caveats: Listed as cytomegalovirus-associated were around 160 TCR beta chains. The classifier reportedly diagnosed cytomegalovirus status with high specificity and sensitivity.

On this clone itself: Its antigen is unidentified.

60 Vbeta and 13 Jbeta primers were used in PCR. Profiled with immunoSEQ multiplex PCR; TCRdb holds only in-frame clones, not every one. The table has approximately 85,000 clones, over 75% seen once; the top ten hold about 7.9%. The donors (healthy individuals) were bone marrow donors. The V gene's germline CDR1 is SGHRS and CDR2 YFSETQ. Trimming took 4 bases from V and 0 from J, leaving 14 bases between them. CDR3 length equals 15 residues. V usage is TRBV5-1 and J usage is TRBJ2-7; D might be TRBD1 (5 bases). Sequenced sample: PBMCs. This TCR came from a man aged 25-45 years in good health and CMV-seronegative. Here the CDR3 reads CASSPTQGFSYEQYF. The DNA for the CDR3 is TGCGCCAGCAGCCCTACCCAGGGATTCTCCTACGAGCAGTACTTC.